This T cell receptor beta chain was identified during a study of Ad26.COV2.S vaccination and SARS-CoV-2 variants. Findings and caveats of the study: Substantial breadth was reportedly displayed by spike-specific CD8+ and CD4+ T cell responses after vaccination. Vaccine and placebo groups showed comparable non-spike TCR breadth.

Produced via immunoSEQ multiplex PCR; TCRdb's table is partial and in-frame only. The sample has 400,000 to 450,000 clones, 75% to 95% seen once. Documented treatment: about 20 received Ad26.COV2.S at low or high dose, single or two shots; about 5 received placebo; per-sample allocation not given. The study sampled participants on day 63 after the first vaccine or placebo injection. In the vaccine, an Ad26 vector expressed the SARS-CoV-2 spike of the Wuhan strain. With respect to this clone: Its specificity is unknown.

The source material was peripheral blood, sampled in a trial of Ad26.COV2.S vaccine versus placebo. The source is a person between 18 and 60 years old who received the Ad26.COV2.S COVID-19 vaccine or a placebo.

The CDR3 DNA follows: TGTGCCAGCAGTCTGAATAGCGGGAGTACAGATACGCAGTATTTT. The encoded protein is CASSLNSGSTDTQYF. This sequence joins TRBV27 and TRBJ2-3; TRBD2 agrees at 9 bases. Germline assignment: CDR1 MNHEY and CDR2 SMNVEV (reference sequence). The CDR3 is made up of 15 amino acids. The ends lost 5 bases at V and 3 bases at J; junction bases unmatched: 6.